This is a list of T cell receptor beta chains from one sample in a study of T cell repertoires in cytomegalovirus infection. One entry per CDR3 protein results from TCRdb running MiXCR on the reads. The sample comprises over 150,000 distinct CDR3 sequences, about 18% of which are singletons, and 20% to 25% rests with the top ten. The sequenced sample was CD8+ T cells from PBMCs. These TCRs come from a human donor in good health (CMV status not recorded). Some clones in this sample may be carry-over from other donors' samples. CDR3s include the opening cysteine and the closing phenylalanine or tryptophan. D genes are given only for firm matches. Size values are once, few and many counts, or a class for expanded clones, and some rows have none.

-,-,TRBV24-1,TRBJ2-3,TGTGCCACCACAGACAGCGGGAGCACAGATACGCAGTATTTT,CATTDSGSTDTQYF
TRBD1,-,TRBV7-9,TRBJ2-5,TGTGCCAGCAGCTCGGACAGGGAAGAAGAGACCCAGTACTTC,CASSSDREEETQYF
-,many,TRBV12-3/TRBV12-4,TRBJ2-1,TGTGCCAGCAGTTTAGCGACGGACATGGGTTCCTACAATGAGCAGTTCTTC,CASSLATDMGSYNEQFF
-,few,TRBV20-1,TRBJ1-2,TGCAGTGCTAGAGACGGGGGTACCTATGGCTACACCTTC,CSARDGGTYGYTF
-,-,TRBV28,TRBJ2-6,TGTGCCAGCAGCAAACAGGGTCTCGGGGCCAACGTCCTGACTTTC,CASSKQGLGANVLTF
-,few,TRBV5-5,TRBJ2-1,TGTGCCAGCAGCTTGGACGGTTACTCCTACAATGAGCAGTTCTTC,CASSLDGYSYNEQFF
TRBD1,few,TRBV7-2,TRBJ2-1,TGTGCCAGCAGGTATACCGGGACAGCGACCTACAATGAGCAGTTCTTC,CASRYTGTATYNEQFF
-,-,TRBV19,TRBJ1-2,TGTGCCAGTTGGTTTCCCCCGGACGGTTACTATGGCTACACCTTC,CASWFPPDGYYGYTF
TRBD2,few,TRBV11-2,TRBJ2-3,TGTGCCAGCAGCCCTGGGGGACTAGGCACAGATACGCAGTATTTT,CASSPGGLGTDTQYF
TRBD1,-,TRBV7-6,TRBJ1-2,TGTGCCAGCAGCGCGGACAGGGGGCATCGTGGCTACACCTTC,CASSADRGHRGYTF